This TCR beta chain was identified in a study of blood T cell repertoires in COVID-19. Study information: Acute and convalescent COVID-19 samples came from the United States, Italy and Spain. The analysed material was cDNA or gDNA that came from T cells, B-cell-depleted T cells, or PBMCs.

Per the authors' pipeline: It was from reference gene primer amplification that nucleated cell counts were estimated. This table comes from immunoSEQ multiplex PCR, and its TCRdb copy is limited to in-frame clones, with some not included. V, J and clone size are those of that table, while D and trimming were read from the DNA. The repertoire holds 190,000 or so clones, with roughly 90% as singletons. The CDR3 loop spans 15 amino acids. CDR1 is SEHNR, CDR2 FQNEAQ, per germline (reference sequence). Trimming cost V 5 bases and J 5 bases; bases outside gene matches: 6. The rearrangement uses TRBV7-9 and TRBJ1-4; 9 nucleotides align to TRBD1. The sequencing input was peripheral blood. This receptor was identified in a man between 35 and 55 years old with acute or convalescent COVID-19. CDR3: CASSPPGQGNEKLFF. CDR3 bases: TGTGCCAGCAGCCCGCCGGGACAGGGAAATGAAAAACTGTTTTTT.